Presented here are 30 T cell receptor beta chains from one specimen sequenced in a study of T-cell reconstitution after alpha-beta-depleted transplantation in children. Unique molecular identifiers were built into the TCRbeta library. TCRdb used MiXCR to reprocess the PCR reads, holding one entry per CDR3 protein. The repertoire holds roughly 570,000 distinct CDR3 sequences, with roughly 30% as singletons. This sample comprised PBMCs, obtained before TCRalphabeta/CD19-depleted stem cell transplant. The receptor set was obtained from a boy under three years old with Wiskott-Aldrich syndrome, due to receive a stem cell transplant.

This clonotype was seen a few times. In DNA, the CDR3 is TGCAGTGCTAGGACTAGCGGACCACTCAATGAGCAGTTCTTC. Amino acid sequence: CSARTSGPLNEQFF. The rearrangement joins TRBV20-1 to TRBJ2-1; the match to TRBD2 covers 9 bases. Looked up from germline, CDR1 is DFQATT and CDR2 is SNEGSKA (reference sequence). V shed 3 bases, J shed 6 bases, and the junction held 6 bases outside the gene matches. The CDR3 has 14 amino acids.

In its sample, this clonotype was seen a few times. The chain recombines TRBV12-3 or TRBV12-4 with TRBJ1-1; D unresolved. There are 16 residues in the CDR3. The V and J ends lost 2 bases and 4 bases respectively, with 17 bases between them. CDR3 loop: CASSLPTDWRSTEAFF. The CDR3 region has the DNA TGTGCCAGCAGTTTACCGACGGACTGGAGGTCCACTGAAGCTTTCTTT.

This chain links TRBV20-1 with TRBJ2-4, with D possibly being TRBD1 or TRBD2 (5 bases each). Trimming cost V 6 bases and J 4 bases, with 34 bases left between them. CDR3 length: 20 amino acids. CDR1 and CDR2 from the germline V gene are DFQATT and SNEGSKA (reference sequence). The CDR3 loop reads CSAPTNQEKGLTEGKNIQYF. The CDR3 nucleotides are TGCAGTGCGCCGACAAATCAGGAAAAGGGGTTGACAGAGGGAAAAAACATTCAGTACTTC.

The CDR3 DNA sequence: TGCGCCAGCAGTCAAGTCACAGGGGAGGGCACAGATACGCAGTATTTT. It yields the protein CASSQVTGEGTDTQYF. This sequence joins TRBV5-1 and TRBJ2-3; a possible D gene is TRBD1 (7 bases). The germline gives CDR1 SGHRS, CDR2 YFSETQ. This CDR3 is 16 amino acids long. Trimming left V 5 bases short and J 1 base short, with 17 bases between.

This clonotype was counted between two and nine times. The genes are TRBV7-2 and TRBJ2-3, with TRBD2 matching over 9 bases. Trimming cost V 5 bases and J 5 bases; bases outside gene matches: 5. This CDR3 spans 14 amino acids. Germline loops: CDR1 SGHTA, CDR2 FQGNSA. The CDR3 spells CASSRLAGVDTQYF. CDR3 sequence (DNA): TGTGCCAGCAGCCGTTTAGCGGGAGTAGATACGCAGTATTTT.

This sequence joins TRBV6-1 and TRBJ1-1, with 9 bases aligning to TRBD1. The V gene end was trimmed by 6 bases and the J gene end by 4 bases; junction bases not matched to a gene: 6. Germline-derived CDR1 and CDR2 are MNHNS and SASEGT. The CDR3 has 14 amino acids. The CDR3 bases are TGTGCCAGCAGAACCGGGACAGGGCTCACTGAAGCTTTCTTT. This gives the protein CASRTGTGLTEAFF.

The rearrangement links TRBV2 to TRBJ2-7; TRBD2 matches 16 bases. Trimming removed 6 bases from V and 4 bases from J; junction bases left unmatched: 12. This CDR3 contains 18 residues. Germline V gene data show CDR1 as SNHLY and CDR2 as FYNNEI. The CDR3 sequence is CASRPGLAGGPRWYEQYF. The CDR3 bases are TGTGCCAGCAGACCGGGACTAGCGGGAGGGCCGCGTTGGTACGAGCAGTACTTC.

V and J are TRBV5-1 and TRBJ2-3; D unresolved. This CDR3 is 12 amino acids long. The germline V gene encodes CDR1 SGHRS and CDR2 YFSETQ. V lost 4 bases and J 4 bases, leaving 7 bases between the germline ends. CDR3 loop: CASSTAPDTQYF. The DNA for the CDR3 is TGCGCCAGCAGCACAGCCCCAGATACGCAGTATTTT.

This clonotype has only a few counts. The chain has TRBV6-1 and TRBJ1-2, with D possibly matching TRBD1 (6 bases). This CDR3 is built from 15 residues. Germline V lookup: CDR1 MNHNS, CDR2 SASEGT. Trimming cost V 6 bases and J 3 bases, with 17 bases left between them. CDR3 DNA sequence: TGTGCCAGCAGGGGAGGGGGGAATGGTCACTATGGCTACACCTTC. This encodes CASRGGGNGHYGYTF.

This clonotype was counted between two and nine times. V and J are TRBV5-1 and TRBJ1-5; D is undetermined. Germline loops: CDR1 SGHRS, CDR2 YFSETQ. The CDR3 extends over 15 amino acids. Trimming removed 2 bases from V and 0 bases from J, with 9 bases in between. The CDR3 DNA sequence: TGCGCCAGCAGCTTAAGGCCGGATAGCAATCAGCCCCAGCATTTT. Protein: CASSLRPDSNQPQHF. Full variable domain (missing parts from reference TRBV5-1 and TRBJ1-5): KAGVTQTPRYLIKTRGQQVTLSCSPISGHRSVSWYQQTPGQGLQFLFEYFSETQRNKGNFPGRFSGRQFSNSRSEMNVSTLELGDSALYLCASSLRPDSNQPQHFGDGTRLSIL.

CDR3: CAISESASGSNEQFF. DNA of the CDR3: TGTGCCATCAGTGAGTCCGCTAGCGGGAGCAATGAGCAGTTCTTC. The V and J genes are TRBV10-3 and TRBJ2-1; TRBD2 matches at 10 bases. Unmatched junction bases numbered 2, after V lost 0 bases and J lost 6 bases. The germline CDR1 and CDR2 sequences are ENHRY and SYGVKD. The CDR3 spans 15 residues.

The chain couples TRBV5-4 to TRBJ2-7; TRBD1 aligns across 7 bases. This CDR3 has 15 amino acids. Germline CDR1 SGHNT, CDR2 YYREEE (reference sequence). J gave up 3 bases and V 0 bases, and 6 bases lay outside the gene matches. The CDR3 protein is CASSLGQGLFYEQYF. Written as DNA, the CDR3 is TGTGCCAGCAGCTTGGGACAGGGTCTTTTCTACGAGCAGTACTTC.

This clonotype was observed a handful of times. The chain has TRBV5-1 and TRBJ2-7; perhaps TRBD2 as D (6 bases). CDR3 length: 15 amino acids. V lost 2 bases and J 2 bases, leaving 14 bases between the germline ends. Germline V gene lookup returns CDR1 SGHRS and CDR2 YFSETQ. The CDR3 DNA follows: TGCGCCAGCAGCTTAGGCGGGGCCAACACCTACGAGCAGTACTTC. Amino acids: CASSLGGANTYEQYF.

The table lists this clonotype with a few counts. V usage is TRBV10-3 and J usage is TRBJ2-3, with a possible D match to TRBD1 (5 bases). Germline V gene data show CDR1 as ENHRY and CDR2 as SYGVKD. V lost 0 bases and J 0 bases, leaving 7 bases between the germline ends. The CDR3 consists of 15 residues. CDR3: CAISESDRSTDTQYF. CDR3 sequence (DNA): TGTGCCATCAGTGAGTCCGACAGAAGCACAGATACGCAGTATTTT.

This clonotype was recorded a few times. The CDR3 region is CASSDILFGYEQYF. In nucleotides, the CDR3 is TGTGCCAGCAGTGATATACTATTCGGCTACGAGCAGTACTTC. This rearrangement joins TRBV6-1 to TRBJ2-7; D unclear. Trimming removed 3 bases from V and 3 bases from J, with 12 bases in between. CDR1 and CDR2 (germline): MNHNS, SASEGT. CDR3 size: 14 residues.

The V and J genes are TRBV29-1 and TRBJ2-1, with 10 bases lining up with TRBD1. Germline assignment: CDR1 SQVTM and CDR2 ANQGSEA. The CDR3 sequence is 13 residues long. V dropped 7 bases and J dropped 6; count of bases not matched to a gene: 6. The CDR3, as DNA: TGCAGCGGTGACAGGGGGCCAGTCAATGAGCAGTTCTTC. It translates to CSGDRGPVNEQFF.

This clonotype was seen just once. The rearrangement uses TRBV12-3 or TRBV12-4 and TRBJ2-5; D not certain. The CDR3 extends over 14 amino acids. Trimming pared 1 base from V and 2 bases from J, leaving 8 bases between. In DNA form, the CDR3 reads TGTGCCAGCAGTTTAGAGTCAGTACAAGAGACCCAGTACTTC. Translating it yields CASSLESVQETQYF.

The table lists this clonotype with a few counts. This chain uses TRBV29-1 with TRBJ2-1; D gene unclear. The CDR3 has 15 residues. Germline V gene data show CDR1 as SQVTM and CDR2 as ANQGSEA. Trimming removed 3 bases from V and 5 bases from J, with 17 bases in between. CDR3 sequence (DNA): TGCAGCGTTGAGGAAGGGCGAAAAAGGAACAATGAGCAGTTCTTC. Its protein product is CSVEEGRKRNNEQFF.

CDR3 sequence: CASGAGFNTEAFF. CDR3 nucleotides: TGTGCCAGCGGCGCGGGATTCAACACTGAAGCTTTCTTT. The chain uses TRBV28 and TRBJ1-1; D not certain. Germline CDR1 MDHEN, CDR2 SYDVKM. Trimming cost V 8 bases and J 2 bases, with 12 bases left between them. The CDR3 has 13 amino acids.

This chain connects TRBV7-9 to TRBJ1-4, with 9 nucleotides matching TRBD1. Trimming took 4 bases from V and 4 from J; bases not matched to a gene: 7. This CDR3 has 16 residues. Germline V gene lookup returns CDR1 SEHNR and CDR2 FQNEAQ (reference sequence). The CDR3 nucleotides read TGTGCCAGCAGCTCACGACAGGGGGAGATTAATGAAAAACTGTTTTTT. Its protein is CASSSRQGEINEKLFF.

This clonotype was observed a handful of times. V and J are TRBV20-1 and TRBJ2-1, with D maybe TRBD2 (6 bases). The germline CDR1 and CDR2 sequences are DFQATT and SNEGSKA (reference sequence). The CDR3 runs to 14 residues. The V end lost 3 bases, the J end lost 7 bases, and 16 bases lay between the germline ends. In nucleotides, the CDR3 is TGCAGTGCTAGTAAGGCGGGGTTGAGGAATGAGCAGTTCTTC. Its translation is CSASKAGLRNEQFF.

The chain couples TRBV5-1 to TRBJ2-3; D ambiguous. CDR1 is SGHRS, CDR2 YFSETQ, per germline. V gave up 4 bases and J gave up 2 bases, with 11 bases separating them. The CDR3 is 14 residues long. The CDR3 DNA reads as TGCGCCAGCAGCCCTGGGGTCCTCACAGATACGCAGTATTTT. Its translation: CASSPGVLTDTQYF.

The chain links TRBV5-1 to TRBJ2-7, with 7 bases fitting TRBD1. This CDR3 region has 11 residues. Germline CDR1 is SGHRS and CDR2 is YFSETQ. V gave up 7 bases and J gave up 7 bases; unmatched junction bases: 5. CDR3 region: CASRDRVEQYF. DNA for the CDR3: TGCGCCAGCCGGGACAGAGTAGAGCAGTACTTC.

The chain has TRBV10-3 and TRBJ2-2; perhaps TRBD2 as D (5 bases). Germline CDR1 reads ENHRY; CDR2 reads SYGVKD. This CDR3 is 15 amino acids long. The V gene lost 1 base and the J gene lost 4 bases, with 10 bases spanning the gap. DNA of the CDR3: TGTGCCATCAGTGAGTGGGAGAGGCTCACCGGGGAGCTGTTTTTT. Protein sequence: CAISEWERLTGELFF.

Note on this clonotype: Mismatch with germline at one junction end may stem from a read error. The chain has TRBV20-1 and TRBJ1-5, with TRBD1 matching over 7 bases. CDR3 length equals 16 residues. Germline V gives CDR1 DFQATT, CDR2 SNEGSKA (reference sequence). In DNA, the CDR3 is TGCAGTGCGAGAGGCTGGCAGGGGGGCAGCAATCAGCCCCAGCATTTT. Its translation: CSARGWQGGSNQPQHF.

J is TRBJ2-1 and V is TRBV15; possible D gene TRBD1, 5 bases. Trimming took 1 base from V and 9 from J, leaving 13 bases between them. CDR1 and CDR2 (germline): LNHNV, YYDKDF (reference sequence). This CDR3 spans 14 amino acids. The CDR3 nucleotides read TGTGCCACCAGCAGAGGAGACAGATACGGTGAGCAGTTCTTC. Its protein product is CATSRGDRYGEQFF.

This clonotype was counted between two and nine times. The chain carries TRBV27 and TRBJ2-3, with TRBD2 identical over 8 bases. Looked up from germline, CDR1 is MNHEY and CDR2 is SMNVEV (reference sequence). The CDR3 contains 14 residues. Trimming cost V 8 bases and J 7 bases; bases outside gene matches: 11. CDR3 coding DNA: TGTGCCAGCTTTGCTATCGGGAGGGCAAATACGCAGTATTTT. This codes for CASFAIGRANTQYF.

This clonotype was seen a handful of times. The chain uses TRBV7-3 and TRBJ2-3; the match to TRBD1 covers 7 bases. CDR1 and CDR2 from the germline V gene are SGHTA and FQGTGA. The V and J ends lost 3 bases and 7 bases, in that order; junction bases with no gene match: 4. This CDR3 has 13 amino acids. The CDR3 nucleotides are TGTGCCAGCAGCTTCCGACAGGGCCATACGCAGTATTTT. This sequence encodes CASSFRQGHTQYF.

The CDR3 is CASSLFLAGLYEQYF. The CDR3 coding sequence is TGTGCCAGCAGCTTGTTCCTAGCGGGGCTCTACGAGCAGTACTTC. This chain connects TRBV5-5 to TRBJ2-7, with TRBD2 matching 9 bases. CDR1 SGHKS and CDR2 YYEKEE come from the germline V gene (reference sequence). CDR3 length equals 15 residues. V shed 1 base and J 3 bases; nucleotides not matched to a gene: 5.

V usage is TRBV12-3 or TRBV12-4 and J usage is TRBJ2-1, with 9 positions matching TRBD2. The CDR3 contains 14 residues. V shed 2 bases and J 10 bases; nucleotides not matched to a gene: 6. CDR3 protein: CASSLKREVGEQFF. DNA for the CDR3: TGTGCCAGCAGTTTAAAGCGGGAGGTGGGGGAGCAGTTCTTC.